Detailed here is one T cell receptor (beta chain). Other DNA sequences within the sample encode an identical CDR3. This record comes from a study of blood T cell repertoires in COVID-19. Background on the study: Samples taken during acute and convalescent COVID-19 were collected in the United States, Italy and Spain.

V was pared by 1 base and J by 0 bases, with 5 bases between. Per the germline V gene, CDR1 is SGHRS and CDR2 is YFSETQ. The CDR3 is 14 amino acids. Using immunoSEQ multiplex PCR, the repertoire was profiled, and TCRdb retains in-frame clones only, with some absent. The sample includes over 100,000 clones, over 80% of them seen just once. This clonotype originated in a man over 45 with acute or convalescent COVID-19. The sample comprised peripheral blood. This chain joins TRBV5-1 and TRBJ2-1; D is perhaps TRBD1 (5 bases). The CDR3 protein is CASSLQGSYNEQFF. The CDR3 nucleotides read TGCGCCAGCAGCTTGCAGGGCTCCTACAATGAGCAGTTCTTC.